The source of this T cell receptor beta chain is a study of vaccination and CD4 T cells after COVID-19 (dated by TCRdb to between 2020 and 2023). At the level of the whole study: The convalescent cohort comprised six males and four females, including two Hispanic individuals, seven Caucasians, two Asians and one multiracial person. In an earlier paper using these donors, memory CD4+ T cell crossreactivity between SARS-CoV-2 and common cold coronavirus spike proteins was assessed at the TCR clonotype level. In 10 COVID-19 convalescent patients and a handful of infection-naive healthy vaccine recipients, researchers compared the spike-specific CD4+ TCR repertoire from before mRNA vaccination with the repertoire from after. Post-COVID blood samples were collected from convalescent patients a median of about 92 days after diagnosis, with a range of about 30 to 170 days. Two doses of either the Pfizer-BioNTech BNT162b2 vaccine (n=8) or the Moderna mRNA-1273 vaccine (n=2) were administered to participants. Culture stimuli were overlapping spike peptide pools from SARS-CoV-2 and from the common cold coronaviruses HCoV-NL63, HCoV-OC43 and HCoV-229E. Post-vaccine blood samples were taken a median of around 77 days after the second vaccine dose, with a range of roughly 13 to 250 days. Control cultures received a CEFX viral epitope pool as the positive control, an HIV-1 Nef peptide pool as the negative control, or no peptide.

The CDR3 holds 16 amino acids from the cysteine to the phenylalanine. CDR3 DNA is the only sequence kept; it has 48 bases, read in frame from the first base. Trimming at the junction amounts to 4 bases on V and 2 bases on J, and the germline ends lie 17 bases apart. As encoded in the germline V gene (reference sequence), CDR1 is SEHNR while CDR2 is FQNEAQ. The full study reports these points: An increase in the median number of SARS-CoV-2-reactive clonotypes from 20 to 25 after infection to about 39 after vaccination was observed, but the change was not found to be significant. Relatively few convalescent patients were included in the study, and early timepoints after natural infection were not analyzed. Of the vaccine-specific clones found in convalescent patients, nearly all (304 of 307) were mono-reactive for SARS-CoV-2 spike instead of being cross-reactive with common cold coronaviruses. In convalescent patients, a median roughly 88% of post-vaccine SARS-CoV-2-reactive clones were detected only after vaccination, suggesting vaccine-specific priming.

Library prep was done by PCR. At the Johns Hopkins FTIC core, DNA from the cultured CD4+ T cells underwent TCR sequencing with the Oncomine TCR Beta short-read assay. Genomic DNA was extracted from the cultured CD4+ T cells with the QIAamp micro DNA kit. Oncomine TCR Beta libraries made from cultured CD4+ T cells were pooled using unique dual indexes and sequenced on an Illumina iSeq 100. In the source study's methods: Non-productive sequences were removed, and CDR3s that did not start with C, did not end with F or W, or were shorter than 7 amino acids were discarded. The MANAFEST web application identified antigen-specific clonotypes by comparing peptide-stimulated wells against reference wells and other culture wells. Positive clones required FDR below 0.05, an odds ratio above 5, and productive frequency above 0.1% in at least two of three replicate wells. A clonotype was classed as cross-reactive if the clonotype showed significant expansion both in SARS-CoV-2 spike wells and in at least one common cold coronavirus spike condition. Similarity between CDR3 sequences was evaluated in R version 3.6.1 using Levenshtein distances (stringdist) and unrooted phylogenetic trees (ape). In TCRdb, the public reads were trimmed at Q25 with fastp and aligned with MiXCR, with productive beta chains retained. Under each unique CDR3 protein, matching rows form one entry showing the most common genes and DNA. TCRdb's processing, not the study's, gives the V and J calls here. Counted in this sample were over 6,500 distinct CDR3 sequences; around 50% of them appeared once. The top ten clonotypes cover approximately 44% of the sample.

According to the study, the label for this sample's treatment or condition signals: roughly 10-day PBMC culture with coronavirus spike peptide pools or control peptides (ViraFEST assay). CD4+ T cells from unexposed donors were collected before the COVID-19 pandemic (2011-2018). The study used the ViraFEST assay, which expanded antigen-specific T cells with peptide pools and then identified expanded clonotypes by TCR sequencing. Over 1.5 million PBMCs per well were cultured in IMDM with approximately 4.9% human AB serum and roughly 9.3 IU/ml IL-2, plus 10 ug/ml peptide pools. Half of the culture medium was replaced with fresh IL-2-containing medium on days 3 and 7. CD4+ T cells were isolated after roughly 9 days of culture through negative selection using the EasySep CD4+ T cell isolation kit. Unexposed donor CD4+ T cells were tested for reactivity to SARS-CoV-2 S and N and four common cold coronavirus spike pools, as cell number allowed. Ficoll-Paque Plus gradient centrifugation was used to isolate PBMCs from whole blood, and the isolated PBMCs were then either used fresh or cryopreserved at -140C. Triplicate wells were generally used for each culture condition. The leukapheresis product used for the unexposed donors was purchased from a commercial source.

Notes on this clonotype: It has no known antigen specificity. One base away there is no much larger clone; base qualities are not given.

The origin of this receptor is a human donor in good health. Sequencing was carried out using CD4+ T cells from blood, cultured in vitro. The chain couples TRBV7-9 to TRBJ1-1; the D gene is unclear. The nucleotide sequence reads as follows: TGTGCCAGCAGCTGGCCATTCGGACCCCCTAACACTGAAGCTTTCTTT. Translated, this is CASSWPFGPPNTEAFF.